This passage covers 15 T cell receptor beta chains from one sample sequenced in a study of PD-1 and CTLA-4 blockade in melanoma. Measured with immunoSEQ multiplex PCR; TCRdb has only the in-frame clones, and not every one. The repertoire holds some 11,000 clones, with 65% to 90% as singletons. The sample was CD8+ T cells from peripheral blood, taken from a patient given anti-PD-1 treatment. The receptors derive from a human donor with melanoma.

V is TRBV11-2 and J is TRBJ2-3; D unclear. The CDR3 runs 12 residues. V dropped 1 base and J dropped 6 bases, with 5 bases sitting between them. Germline-derived CDR1 and CDR2 are SGHAT and FQNNGV. The CDR3 spells CASSLGSDTQYF. The CDR3 region has the DNA TGTGCCAGCAGCTTAGGATCTGATACGCAGTATTTT.

This clone was seen once. The chain links TRBV4-3 to TRBJ2-1; TRBD1 aligns across 7 bases. V was pared by 3 bases and J by 8 bases, with 4 bases of the junction left unmatched. Germline values: CDR1 LGHNA, CDR2 YSLEER. CDR3 length equals 13 residues. The CDR3 DNA reads TGCGCCAGCAGCCAGTACAGGGGCGATGAGCAGTTCTTC. Translation gives CASSQYRGDEQFF.

V usage is TRBV7-2 and J usage is TRBJ1-6; D is ambiguous. Germline assignment: CDR1 SGHTA and CDR2 FQGNSA. CDR3 size: 14 residues. V was cut by 5 bases and J by 5 bases, with 10 bases left in between. CDR3: CASSQLDHNSPLHF. The CDR3 DNA reads as TGTGCCAGCAGCCAACTGGACCATAATTCACCCCTCCACTTT. Based on the CDR3 plus reference TRBV7-2 and TRBJ1-6, the full variable domain is GAGVSQSPSNKVTEKGKDVELRCDPISGHTALYWYRQSLGQGLEFLIYFQGNSAPDKSGLPSDRFSAERTGGSVSTLTIQRTQQEDSAVYLCASSQLDHNSPLHFGNGTRLTVT.

The J gene is TRBJ2-1, the V gene TRBV6-4; no reliable D call. CDR3 length equals 15 residues. V gave up 3 bases and J gave up 7 bases, with 16 bases separating them. Germline CDR1 is MRHNA and CDR2 is SNTAGT. This chain's CDR3 is CASSEFMDGRNEQFF. The CDR3 nucleotides read TGTGCCAGCAGTGAATTTATGGACGGACGTAATGAGCAGTTCTTC.

CDR3 DNA: TGCAGTGCTAGTAAGACGGGACCAAGCTCCTACGAGCAGTACTTC. The encoded protein is CSASKTGPSSYEQYF. The rearrangement joins TRBV20-1 to TRBJ2-7; D possibly matches TRBD1 or TRBD2 (5 bases each). The CDR3 runs to 15 residues. V shed 3 bases and J shed 0 bases, with 15 bases lying between them. Looked up from germline, CDR1 is DFQATT and CDR2 is SNEGSKA (reference sequence).

The chain has TRBV2 and TRBJ2-1; perhaps TRBD2 as D (6 bases). V was shortened by 5 bases and J by 0 bases, with 11 bases between the two germline ends. CDR1 and CDR2 from the germline V gene are SNHLY and FYNNEI. The CDR3 is 15 residues long. Written as DNA, the CDR3 is TGTGCCAGCAGTCAGGACGGGAGCTCCTACAATGAGCAGTTCTTC. Its translation is CASSQDGSSYNEQFF.

This chain links TRBV7-9 with TRBJ2-7; unclear D gene. The CDR3 extends over 11 amino acids. Germline loops: CDR1 SEHNR, CDR2 FQNEAQ (reference sequence). Deletions cut 1 base from V and 4 bases from J, with 2 bases between. The chain's CDR3 is CASSLVYEQYF. CDR3 nucleotides: TGTGCCAGCAGCTTAGTATACGAGCAGTACTTC.

CDR3 sequence: CASSLSYPSIAGDGYTF. The CDR3 region has the DNA TGCGCCAGCAGCCTTTCCTATCCCTCCATTGCCGGGGACGGCTACACCTTC. The V call is TRBV4-1, the J call TRBJ1-2; the D gene is possibly TRBD1 (5 bases). The CDR3 spans 17 residues. Trimming cost V 4 bases and J 8 bases, with 26 bases left between them. The germline gives CDR1 MGHRA, CDR2 YSYEKL.

The chain couples TRBV6-5 to TRBJ2-7, with 7 bases aligning to TRBD2. This CDR3 spans 14 amino acids. V lost 6 bases to trimming and J lost 2 bases; unmatched junction nucleotides: 7. Germline CDR1 reads MNHEY; CDR2 reads SVGAGI. In DNA, the CDR3 is TGTGCCAGCAGCCTAATGGGGGGGGCCTACGAGCAGTACTTC. Its protein is CASSLMGGAYEQYF.

The V and J genes are TRBV9 and TRBJ2-3; weak D call: TRBD1 (6 bases). Trimming stripped 4 bases from V and 2 bases from J, with 8 bases between. CDR3 size: 13 residues. Germline-derived CDR1 and CDR2 are SGDLS and YYNGEE. For the CDR3, the DNA is TGTGCCAGCAGCTCAGGGGCCACAGATACGCAGTATTTT. Its protein product is CASSSGATDTQYF. Variable domain in full (rest from reference TRBV9 and TRBJ2-3): DSGVTQTPKHLITATGQRVTLRCSPRSGDLSVYWYQQSLDQGLQFLIQYYNGEERAKGNILERFSAQQFPDLHSELNLSSLELGDSALYFCASSSGATDTQYFGPGTRLTVL.

The chain has TRBV5-5 and TRBJ2-1; TRBD1 aligns across 9 bases. V shed 3 bases and J 8 bases; nucleotides not matched to a gene: 6. This CDR3 contains 14 residues. CDR1 and CDR2 (germline): SGHKS, YYEKEE (reference sequence). The CDR3 region has the DNA TGTGCCAGCAGCTACTGGACAGGGGTTGATGAGCAGTTCTTC. This encodes CASSYWTGVDEQFF.

The chain employs TRBV15 and TRBJ1-2; no firm D call. The CDR3 loop spans 13 amino acids. V was pared by 0 bases and J by 8 bases, with 10 bases between. CDR1 and CDR2 from the germline V gene are LNHNV and YYDKDF (reference sequence). The CDR3 spells CATSRDDPGGYTF. As DNA, the CDR3 is TGTGCCACCAGCAGAGACGATCCCGGGGGCTACACCTTC.

This clone was seen a handful of times. The V gene is TRBV7-8, the J gene TRBJ2-7; D remains unclear. Trimming left V 3 bases short and J 3 bases short, with 9 bases between. Germline CDR1 reads SGHVS; CDR2 reads FQNEAQ. CDR3 length equals 13 residues. The CDR3 nucleotides are TGTGCCAGCAGCTTTGGCCGGAACTACGAGCAGTACTTC. This sequence encodes CASSFGRNYEQYF. The whole variable domain, filled in from reference TRBV7-8 and TRBJ2-7, reads GAGVSQSPRYKVAKRGQDVALRCDPISGHVSLFWYQQALGQGPEFLTYFQNEAQLDKSGLPSDRFFAERPEGSVSTLKIQRTQQEDSAVYLCASSFGRNYEQYFGPGTRLTVT.

The chain uses TRBV10-3 and TRBJ2-3; tentative D call: TRBD2 (6 bases). The germline V and J ends were trimmed by 0 bases and 4 bases, with 11 bases remaining between them. The CDR3 totals 15 residues. CDR1 ENHRY and CDR2 SYGVKD come from the germline V gene. The CDR3 sequence: CAISESTRFADTQYF. As DNA, the CDR3 is TGTGCCATCAGTGAGTCGACTAGATTCGCAGATACGCAGTATTTT.

V and J are TRBV2 and TRBJ2-1; TRBD1 matches 9 bases. This CDR3 has 23 amino acids. The germline V gene has CDR1 SNHLY and CDR2 FYNNEI. J gave up 4 bases and V 1 base, and 26 bases lay outside the gene matches. The chain's CDR3 is CASSEEVTKNRDRVIPTYNEQFF. The CDR3, as DNA: TGTGCCAGCAGTGAAGAGGTCACGAAAAACCGGGACAGGGTCATACCCACTTACAATGAGCAGTTCTTC.